Listed below are T cell receptor beta chains from one sample, sequenced in a study of cytomegalovirus exposure and HLA in healthy donors. Using immunoSEQ multiplex PCR, the repertoire was profiled, and TCRdb retains in-frame clones only, with some absent. The sample has approximately 190,000 clones, about four fifths seen once. Sequenced: PBMCs. The receptors here all came from a woman younger than 45 in good health and CMV-seropositive. Each CDR3 is given with its conserved first and last residue. The D gene is left open where the match is weak. Rows may omit the clone size; those that give it use once, few, many or a size class.

j_call | d_call | clone_size | v_call | cdr3_aa | cdr3_nt
TRBJ2-1 | NA | NA | TRBV4-1 | CASSQVPIGFEQFF | TGCGCCAGCAGCCAAGTTCCTATCGGGTTTGAGCAGTTCTTC
TRBJ2-5 | NA | NA | TRBV6-6 | CASSYAVSQETQYF | TGTGCCAGCAGTTACGCGGTGAGCCAAGAGACCCAGTACTTC
TRBJ1-6 | TRBD1 | NA | TRBV5-4 | CASSPRTGGKNSPLHF | TGTGCCAGCAGCCCTCGGACAGGGGGCAAAAATTCACCCCTCCACTTT
TRBJ2-2 | TRBD1 | NA | TRBV2 | CASILDRGRTGELFF | TGTGCCAGCATCCTCGACAGGGGACGAACCGGGGAGCTGTTTTTT
TRBJ1-1 | NA | NA | TRBV4-1 | CASSQPSSGTEAFF | TGCGCCAGCAGCCAACCCTCGTCGGGGACTGAAGCTTTCTTT
TRBJ2-1 | NA | NA | TRBV9 | CASSAQFNRAGEQFF | TGTGCCAGCAGCGCTCAATTCAACAGGGCCGGTGAGCAGTTCTTC
TRBJ2-7 | TRBD2 | NA | TRBV7-2 | CASSFSSGRGSYEQYF | TGTGCCAGCAGCTTTAGTAGCGGGAGGGGGTCCTACGAGCAGTACTTC
TRBJ2-1 | TRBD2 | NA | TRBV11-3 | CASSWSGRVYNEQFF | TGTGCCAGCAGCTGGAGCGGGAGGGTGTACAATGAGCAGTTCTTC
TRBJ2-7 | TRBD2 | NA | TRBV5-1 | CASSLLAGREQYF | TGCGCCAGCAGCTTGTTAGCGGGGAGGGAGCAGTACTTC
TRBJ1-5 | NA | NA | TRBV6-5 | CASSRGGYSNQPQHF | TGTGCCAGCAGTCGGGGGGGTTATAGCAATCAGCCCCAGCATTTT
TRBJ1-2 | NA | few | TRBV19 | CASSPRGGEGYTF | TGTGCCAGTAGTCCCAGAGGAGGGGAGGGCTACACCTTC
TRBJ2-2 | NA | few | TRBV11-1 | CASKLALGNTGELFF | TGTGCCAGCAAACTAGCCCTGGGAAACACCGGGGAGCTGTTTTTT
TRBJ2-3 | NA | once | TRBV7-3 | CASSLLGRTDTQYF | TGTGCCAGCAGCTTATTGGGGCGCACAGATACGCAGTATTTT
TRBJ1-1 | NA | few | TRBV7-9 | CASSLTGLNTEAFF | TGTGCCAGCAGCTTAACAGGACTGAACACTGAAGCTTTCTTT
TRBJ1-2 | NA | NA | TRBV29-1 | CSVAQGFGYGYTF | TGCAGCGTTGCACAGGGTTTCGGCTATGGCTACACCTTC
TRBJ2-7 | TRBD1 | NA | TRBV11-2 | CASSFDRVGYEQYF | TGTGCCAGCAGCTTTGACAGGGTAGGCTACGAGCAGTACTTC
TRBJ2-5 | NA | NA | TRBV11-2 | CASSFLSGQGETQYF | TGTGCCAGCAGCTTTTTATCTGGGCAGGGGGAGACCCAGTACTTC
TRBJ2-5 | NA | NA | TRBV4-1 | CASSQGAMRETQYF | TGCGCCAGCAGCCAAGGAGCGATGAGGGAGACCCAGTACTTC
TRBJ2-1 | NA | NA | TRBV7-2 | CASSPQAGQMGEQFF | TGTGCCAGCAGCCCCCAGGCGGGTCAGATGGGTGAGCAGTTCTTC
TRBJ1-1 | NA | NA | TRBV30 | CAWREGPGTEAFF | TGTGCCTGGAGGGAGGGGCCGGGGACTGAAGCTTTCTTT
TRBJ2-7 | TRBD1 | NA | TRBV2 | CASTLDRAYSYEQYF | TGTGCCAGCACCTTAGACAGGGCCTACTCCTACGAGCAGTACTTC
TRBJ2-5 | NA | once | TRBV19 | CASSRSREQPETQYF | TGTGCCAGTAGTCGTTCCCGGGAACAGCCAGAGACCCAGTACTTC
TRBJ1-6 | TRBD1 | NA | TRBV7-9 | CASSPGQGDYNSPLHF | TGTGCCAGCAGCCCCGGACAGGGGGATTATAATTCACCCCTCCACTTT
TRBJ2-5 | TRBD2 | NA | TRBV30 | CAWGAGGPGETQYF | TGTGCCTGGGGAGCGGGGGGGCCGGGAGAGACCCAGTACTTC
TRBJ2-3 | TRBD2 | NA | TRBV7-2 | CASSLNSLLAGGRDTQYF | TGTGCCAGCAGCTTAAATTCCCTACTAGCGGGGGGCAGAGATACGCAGTATTTT
TRBJ1-1 | NA | NA | TRBV7-3 | CASSLLANTEAFF | TGTGCCAGCAGCTTGCTGGCGAACACTGAAGCTTTCTTT
TRBJ2-7 | TRBD1 | NA | TRBV9 | CASSAKPGQGIHEQYF | TGTGCCAGCAGCGCCAAACCGGGACAGGGTATTCACGAGCAGTACTTC
TRBJ2-5 | TRBD1 | NA | TRBV4-1 | CASSQQTGGWETQYF | TGCGCCAGCAGCCAACAAACAGGGGGCTGGGAGACCCAGTACTTC
TRBJ1-3 | NA | NA | TRBV11-1 | CASKRGPGNTIYF | TGTGCCAGCAAGCGGGGGCCTGGAAACACCATATATTTT
TRBJ2-5 | NA | NA | TRBV9 | CASSVGQIQETQYF | TGTGCCAGCAGCGTAGGACAGATCCAAGAGACCCAGTACTTC
TRBJ1-1 | NA | few | TRBV13 | CASSLGPRNTEAFF | TGTGCCAGCAGCTTAGGTCCGAGGAACACTGAAGCTTTCTTT
TRBJ2-7 | NA | NA | TRBV9 | CASSVGSTAYEQYF | TGTGCCAGCAGCGTAGGTTCCACGGCCTACGAGCAGTACTTC
TRBJ2-3 | TRBD2 | NA | TRBV27 | CASSFSAGVGDTQYF | TGTGCCAGCAGTTTTTCAGCGGGAGTGGGGGATACGCAGTATTTT
TRBJ2-3 | NA | NA | TRBV6-5 | CASSYSRWGEDTQYF | TGTGCCAGCAGTTACTCGAGGTGGGGGGAAGATACGCAGTATTTT
TRBJ2-5 | TRBD1 | NA | TRBV9 | CASSVGQGAETQYF | TGTGCCAGCAGCGTAGGTCAGGGGGCAGAGACCCAGTACTTC
TRBJ1-1 | NA | NA | TRBV14 | CASSQNSRGEAFF | TGTGCCAGCAGCCAAAACTCGCGAGGGGAAGCTTTCTTT
TRBJ1-2 | NA | NA | TRBV11-3 | CASSRGQTLSYGYTF | TGTGCCAGCAGCCGCGGACAGACTTTAAGCTATGGCTACACCTTC
TRBJ2-2 | NA | once | TRBV7-2 | CASSTWRSNTGELFF | TGTGCCAGCAGCACCTGGAGGAGTAACACCGGGGAGCTGTTTTTT
TRBJ2-1 | TRBD2 | few | TRBV2 | CASSRTSGGPLSGSNEQFF | TGTGCCAGCAGCCGGACTAGCGGGGGGCCCCTCTCAGGGAGCAATGAGCAGTTCTTC
TRBJ2-5 | TRBD2 | NA | TRBV11-2 | CASRAMASGGRPETQYF | TGTGCCAGCCGCGCCATGGCCTCGGGGGGGCGACCAGAGACCCAGTACTTC
TRBJ2-7 | NA | NA | TRBV5-7 | CASSADTHEQYF | TGTGCCAGCAGCGCTGATACTCACGAGCAGTACTTC
TRBJ1-5 | NA | NA | TRBV6-1 | CASSEGDKNQPQHF | TGTGCCAGCAGTGAAGGGGACAAAAATCAGCCCCAGCATTTT
TRBJ2-1 | TRBD2 | few | TRBV28 | CASSPLAGGLNEQFF | TGTGCCAGCAGTCCATTAGCGGGAGGTCTCAATGAGCAGTTCTTC
TRBJ2-3 | TRBD2 | NA | TRBV7-2 | CASSLGLAGGKTDTQYF | TGTGCCAGCAGCTTGGGACTAGCGGGGGGCAAAACAGATACGCAGTATTTT
TRBJ2-1 | TRBD2 | NA | TRBV10-3 | CAISSPGLAGYNEQFF | TGTGCCATCAGCTCCCCCGGACTAGCGGGCTACAATGAGCAGTTCTTC
TRBJ2-7 | NA | NA | TRBV5-1 | CASSLLGGTHEQYF | TGCGCCAGCAGCTTGTTAGGAGGCACCCACGAGCAGTACTTC
TRBJ2-2 | NA | NA | TRBV19 | CASSGTGTTLTGELFF | TGTGCCAGTAGTGGTACCGGGACAACCCTCACCGGGGAGCTGTTTTTT
TRBJ1-1 | NA | once | TRBV6-6 | CASSSEEGTEAFF | TGTGCCAGCAGTTCCGAAGAGGGCACTGAAGCTTTCTTT
TRBJ2-7 | NA | NA | TRBV6-5 | CASRTAYEQYF | TGTGCCAGCAGGACAGCGTACGAGCAGTACTTC
TRBJ1-4 | NA | NA | TRBV19 | CASSGGLYNEKLFF | TGTGCCAGTAGTGGGGGCCTATACAATGAAAAACTGTTTTTT